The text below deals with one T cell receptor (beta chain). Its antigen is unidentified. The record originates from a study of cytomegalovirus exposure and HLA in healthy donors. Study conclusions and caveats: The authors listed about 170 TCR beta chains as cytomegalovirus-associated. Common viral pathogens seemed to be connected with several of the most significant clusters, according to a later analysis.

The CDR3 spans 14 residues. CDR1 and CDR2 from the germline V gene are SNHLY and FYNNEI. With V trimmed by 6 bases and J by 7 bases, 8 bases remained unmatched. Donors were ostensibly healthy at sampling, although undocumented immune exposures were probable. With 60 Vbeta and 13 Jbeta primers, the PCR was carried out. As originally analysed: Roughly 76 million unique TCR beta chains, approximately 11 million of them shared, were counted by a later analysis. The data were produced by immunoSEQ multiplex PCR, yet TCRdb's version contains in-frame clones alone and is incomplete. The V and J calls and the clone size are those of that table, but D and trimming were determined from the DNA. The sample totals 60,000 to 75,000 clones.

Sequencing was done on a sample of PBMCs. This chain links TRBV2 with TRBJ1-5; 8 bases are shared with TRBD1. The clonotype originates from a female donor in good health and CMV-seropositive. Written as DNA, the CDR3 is TGTGCCAGCAGCGCAGACAGGGGCAGGCAGCCCCAGCATTTT. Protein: CASSADRGRQPQHF. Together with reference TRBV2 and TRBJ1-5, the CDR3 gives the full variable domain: EPEVTQTPSHQVTQMGQEVILRCVPISNHLYFYWYRQILGQKVEFLVSFYNNEISEKSEIFDDQFSVERPDGSNFTLKIRSTKLEDSAMYFCASSADRGRQPQHFGDGTRLSIL.